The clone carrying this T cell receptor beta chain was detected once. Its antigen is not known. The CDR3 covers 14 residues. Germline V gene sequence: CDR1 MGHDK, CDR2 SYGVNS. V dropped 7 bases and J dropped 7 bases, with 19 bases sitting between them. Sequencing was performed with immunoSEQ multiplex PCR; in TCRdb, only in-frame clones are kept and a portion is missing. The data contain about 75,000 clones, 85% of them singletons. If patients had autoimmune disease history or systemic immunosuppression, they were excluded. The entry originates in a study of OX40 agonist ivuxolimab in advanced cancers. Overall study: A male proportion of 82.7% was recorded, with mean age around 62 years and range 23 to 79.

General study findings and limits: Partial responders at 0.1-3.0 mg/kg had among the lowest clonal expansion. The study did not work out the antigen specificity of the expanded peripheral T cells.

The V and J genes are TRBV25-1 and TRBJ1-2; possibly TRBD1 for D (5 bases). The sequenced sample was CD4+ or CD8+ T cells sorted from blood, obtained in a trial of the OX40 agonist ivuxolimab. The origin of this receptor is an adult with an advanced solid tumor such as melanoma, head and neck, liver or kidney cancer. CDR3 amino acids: CASTLRAGHSGYTF. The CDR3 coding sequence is TGTGCCAGCACCCTAAGGGCAGGGCATAGTGGCTACACCTTC.